A single T cell receptor beta chain is shown here with its context. The data were taken from a study of OX40 agonist ivuxolimab in advanced cancers. Sequencing was performed with immunoSEQ multiplex PCR; in TCRdb, only in-frame clones are kept and a portion is missing. The sample carries some 71,000 clones, 86% recorded once. Germline V gives CDR1 MDHEN, CDR2 SYDVKM. The V and J ends lost 5 bases and 0 bases respectively, with 14 bases between them. The CDR3 length is 16 residues. The source of this sequence is an adult with an advanced solid tumor such as melanoma, head and neck, liver or kidney cancer. This sequence joins TRBV28 and TRBJ1-3; maybe TRBD1 (6 bases). The sequences come from CD4+ or CD8+ T cells sorted from blood, collected in a trial of the OX40 agonist ivuxolimab. The CDR3 here is CASSGGAPNSGNTIYF. The CDR3 DNA is TGTGCCAGCAGTGGGGGGGCACCCAACTCTGGAAACACCATATATTTT.